The sequence of this T cell receptor beta chain was determined in a study of blood T cell repertoires in COVID-19. Study in general: COVID-19 samples collected from the United States, Italy and Spain covered acute and convalescent phases.

Under the authors' procedure: For nucleated cells, counts were estimated from reference gene primer amplification. The method was immunoSEQ multiplex PCR; TCRdb's version includes in-frame clones alone and lacks a portion of them. The V and J calls and clone size were taken over from that table, and D and trimming were inferred from the DNA. The sample includes around 140,000 clones, 80% to 90% of them seen just once. Germline V gene data show CDR1 as SQVTM and CDR2 as ANQGSEA. Trimming pared 5 bases from V and 5 bases from J, leaving 12 bases between. CDR3 length: 12 residues. Material: peripheral blood. This clonotype was obtained from a human donor with acute or convalescent COVID-19. The donor label of this sample is uncertain. V and J are TRBV29-1 and TRBJ1-2; D uncertain. The CDR3 protein is CSVTETPYGYTF. The CDR3 DNA follows: TGCAGCGTTACAGAGACACCTTATGGCTACACCTTC. Supplemented by reference TRBV29-1 and TRBJ1-2, the full variable domain reads SAVISQKPSRDICQRGTSLTIQCQVDSQVTMMFWYRQQPGQSLTLIATANQGSEATYESGFVIDKFPISRPNLTFSTLTVSNMSPEDSSIYLCSVTETPYGYTFGSGTRLTVV.